These 32 T cell receptor beta chains originate from one sample sequenced in a study of blood T cell repertoires in COVID-19. Sequencing was performed with immunoSEQ multiplex PCR; in TCRdb, only in-frame clones are kept and a portion is missing. The sample consists of about 300,000 clones, nearly 90% of them appearing once. The source material was PBMCs or T cells enriched from blood (not recorded which). Every receptor here comes from a woman aged 30 to 39 who had recovered from COVID-19.

The chain is built from TRBV7-9 and TRBJ1-2; 8 bases are a match to TRBD1. CDR3 length: 15 residues. The V gene end was trimmed by 3 bases and the J gene end by 3 bases; junction bases not matched to a gene: 6. Germline V gene sequence: CDR1 SEHNR, CDR2 FQNEAQ (reference sequence). DNA of the CDR3: TGTGCCAGCAGCTTTAGTTCAGGGGGCTACTATGGCTACACCTTC. Its protein is CASSFSSGGYYGYTF.

The rearrangement uses TRBV5-1 and TRBJ1-2, with no clear D. Trimming took 1 base from V and 2 from J, leaving 9 bases between them. CDR3 length equals 14 residues. Germline CDR1 and CDR2: SGHRS and YFSETQ. The CDR3 DNA sequence: TGCGCCAGCAGCTTGTATTCGACAAACTATGGCTACACCTTC. Its translation is CASSLYSTNYGYTF.

This clone was counted only a few times. V and J are TRBV7-2 and TRBJ1-3, with 9 bases aligning to TRBD1. Germline CDR1 is SGHTA and CDR2 is FQGNSA. The CDR3 sequence is 16 residues long. V lost 5 bases, J lost 2 bases, and 7 bases stayed unmatched. The CDR3 protein is CASSRQQGATGNTIYF. Written as DNA, the CDR3 is TGTGCCAGCAGCCGCCAACAGGGGGCGACTGGAAACACCATATATTTT.

The chain links TRBV2 to TRBJ1-2, with D unresolved. Trimming left V 3 bases short and J 8 bases short, with 7 bases between. CDR1 and CDR2 from the germline V gene are SNHLY and FYNNEI. The CDR3 is 11 amino acids. CDR3 in amino acids: CASSDGFGYTF. In nucleotides, the CDR3 is TGTGCCAGCAGTGACGGGTTCGGCTACACCTTC.

This clone turned up a few times. The chain recombines TRBV7-2 with TRBJ1-1; D not resolved. Germline-derived CDR1 and CDR2 are SGHTA and FQGNSA. Deletions cut 2 bases from V and 4 bases from J, with 17 bases between. The CDR3 extends over 16 amino acids. This CDR3 reads CASSLRSARGTTEAFF. CDR3 nucleotide sequence: TGTGCCAGCAGCTTACGTTCAGCAAGAGGCACCACTGAAGCTTTCTTT.

This chain uses TRBV6-2 or TRBV6-3 with TRBJ1-1; D unresolved. Germline assignment: CDR1 MNHEY and CDR2 SVGEGT. The V and J ends lost 2 bases and 5 bases respectively, with 9 bases between them. This CDR3 region has 13 residues. CDR3 residues: CASSYIGVTEAFF. The CDR3 DNA reads TGTGCCAGCAGTTACATCGGAGTAACTGAAGCTTTCTTT.

The count of this clone is one. The chain combines TRBV3-1 (or the pseudogene TRBV3-2) with TRBJ2-5, with 11 bases aligning to TRBD2. Germline V lookup: CDR1 LGHDT, CDR2 YNNKEL (reference sequence). V lost 0 bases, J lost 0 bases, and 9 bases stayed unmatched. The CDR3 is 19 residues long. CDR3 sequence: CASSQEGLLAGGHQETQYF. The CDR3 nucleotides are TGTGCCAGCAGCCAAGAAGGCCTCCTAGCGGGGGGACACCAAGAGACCCAGTACTTC.

CDR3 DNA: TGTGCCAGCAGCTTGAGCCAGACATGGTATAGCAATCAGCCCCAGCATTTT. This codes for CASSLSQTWYSNQPQHF. The genes are TRBV7-2 and TRBJ1-5; D is unresolved. The germline V gene encodes CDR1 SGHTA and CDR2 FQGNSA. V was trimmed by 3 bases and J by 0 bases, leaving 15 bases between them. CDR3 size: 17 residues.

The chain employs TRBV23-1 and TRBJ1-1, with D possibly being TRBD1 (5 bases). TRBV23-1 qualifies as an ORF whose function is uncertain. The CDR3 has 15 amino acids. V was clipped by 1 base and J by 2 bases, with 11 bases between them. CDR3 residues: CASSQYGQGNTEAFF. CDR3 in DNA: TGCGCCAGCAGTCAATATGGCCAGGGAAACACTGAAGCTTTCTTT.

This clone came up once. J is TRBJ1-2 and V is TRBV18, with D unresolved. The CDR3 consists of 13 residues. The germline V gene encodes CDR1 KGHSH and CDR2 LQKENI. V lost 2 bases to trimming and J lost 0 bases, with 4 bases between them. In DNA form, the CDR3 reads TGTGCCAGCTCACCAGAGGCTAACTATGGCTACACCTTC. This encodes CASSPEANYGYTF.

This sequence joins TRBV4-3 and TRBJ2-3; D might be TRBD1 (6 bases). The CDR3 consists of 21 residues. In germline, CDR1 is LGHNA, CDR2 YSLEER. V lost 1 base to trimming and J lost 0 bases, with 26 bases between them. CDR3 residues: CASSQGWARERTASSTDTQYF. The CDR3 DNA follows: TGCGCCAGCAGCCAAGGATGGGCCCGAGAAAGGACAGCCTCTAGCACAGATACGCAGTATTTT.

The rearrangement links TRBV24-1 to TRBJ2-1, with D possibly matching TRBD1 (6 bases). The CDR3 consists of 15 residues. Per the germline V gene, CDR1 is KGHDR and CDR2 is SFDVKD. V lost 10 bases and J 7 bases, leaving 22 bases between the germline ends. The CDR3 region has the DNA TGTGCCACTGGCTGGGACATCAGGGCCGAGAATGAGCAGTTCTTC. Its translation: CATGWDIRAENEQFF.

The chain uses TRBV14 and TRBJ1-4; 7 bases match TRBD1. Germline V gene data show CDR1 as SGHDN and CDR2 as FVKESK. This CDR3 contains 15 residues. J lost 6 bases, V lost 3 bases, and 7 bases had no gene match. The CDR3 DNA reads TGTGCCAGCAGCCAGGAGACAGGGATTGATGAAAAACTGTTTTTT. Encoded protein: CASSQETGIDEKLFF. Filled out from reference TRBV14 and TRBJ1-4, the complete variable domain reads EAGVTQFPSHSVIEKGQTVTLRCDPISGHDNLYWYRRVMGKEIKFLLHFVKESKQDESGMPNNRFLAERTGGTYSTLKVQPAELEDSGVYFCASSQETGIDEKLFFGSGTQLSVL.

The CDR3 spells CASSEVLQVSNQPQHF. The CDR3 DNA reads as TGTGCCAGCAGTGAAGTTCTGCAGGTTAGCAATCAGCCCCAGCATTTT. The rearrangement uses TRBV6-1 and TRBJ1-5; D gene ambiguous. There are 16 residues in the CDR3. Germline V lookup: CDR1 MNHNS, CDR2 SASEGT. Trimming pared 1 base from V and 0 bases from J, leaving 10 bases between.

The V and J genes are TRBV27 and TRBJ1-5; D uncertain. The germline CDR1 and CDR2 sequences are MNHEY and SMNVEV (reference sequence). This CDR3 has 15 residues. Trimming shortened V by 5 bases and J by 6 bases, and 17 bases separated the two germline ends. The CDR3 region is CASSPRPFRGQPQHF. The CDR3 nucleotides are TGTGCCAGCAGTCCCAGACCATTTAGAGGTCAGCCCCAGCATTTT.

V is TRBV11-1 and J is TRBJ1-1, with TRBD1 matching 9 bases. With 6 bases clipped from V and 6 bases from J, the junction kept 8 bases outside the gene matches. The CDR3 consists of 14 residues. The germline V gene encodes CDR1 SGHAT and CDR2 FQDESV (reference sequence). The CDR3 region is CASRLTGGWPEAFF. CDR3 DNA: TGTGCCAGCAGGCTAACAGGGGGCTGGCCTGAAGCTTTCTTT. Based on the CDR3 plus reference TRBV11-1 and TRBJ1-1, the full variable domain is EAEVAQSPRYKITEKSQAVAFWCDPISGHATLYWYRQILGQGPELLVQFQDESVVDDSQLPKDRFSAERLKGVDSTLKIQPAELGDSAMYLCASRLTGGWPEAFFGQGTRLTVV.

The sample holds one count of this clone. The chain is built from TRBV27 and TRBJ1-4, with D perhaps TRBD1 (6 bases). The V and J ends lost 6 bases and 3 bases respectively, with 11 bases between them. Germline CDR1 is MNHEY and CDR2 is SMNVEV (reference sequence). The CDR3 is made up of 14 amino acids. The CDR3 here is CASRSGQPNEKLFF. CDR3 DNA sequence: TGTGCCAGCAGGAGTGGACAGCCTAATGAAAAACTGTTTTTT. Using reference TRBV27 and TRBJ1-4 for the parts outside the CDR3, the full variable domain is EAQVTQNPRYLITVTGKKLTVTCSQNMNHEYMSWYRQDPGLGLRQIYYSMNVEVTDKGDVPEGYKVSRKEKRNFPLILESPSPNQTSLYFCASRSGQPNEKLFFGSGTQLSVL.

This clone turned up a few times. The J gene is TRBJ1-3, the V gene TRBV5-8, with D unclear. The CDR3 has 15 amino acids. Trimming left V 3 bases short and J 2 bases short, with 12 bases between. Germline V gene sequence: CDR1 SGHTS, CDR2 YDEGEE. CDR3 in DNA: TGTGCCAGCAGCTCCTACCGCCGCCCTGGAAACACCATATATTTT. Its translation is CASSSYRRPGNTIYF.

V usage is TRBV27 and J usage is TRBJ1-2; TRBD1 aligns across 8 bases. Germline V gene sequence: CDR1 MNHEY, CDR2 SMNVEV (reference sequence). Trimming took 6 bases from V and 7 from J; bases not matched to a gene: 10. This CDR3 contains 14 residues. CDR3 DNA sequence: TGTGCCAGCAGCCATCCGGGACAGGCGCGTGGCTACACCTTC. Translating gives CASSHPGQARGYTF.

The V gene is TRBV5-5, the J gene TRBJ1-2; possibly TRBD1 for D (6 bases). The ends were cut back, 5 bases at V and 4 bases at J, with 18 bases in the middle. Germline CDR1 reads SGHKS; CDR2 reads YYEKEE (reference sequence). The CDR3 consists of 15 residues. The DNA for the CDR3 is TGTGCCAGCAGTTACAACGGACAGAGTATCTATGGCTACACCTTC. This gives the protein CASSYNGQSIYGYTF.

The chain recombines TRBV11-1 with TRBJ1-1; weak D call: TRBD1 (5 bases). Germline-derived CDR1 and CDR2 are SGHAT and FQDESV (reference sequence). The V gene lost 5 bases and the J gene lost 6 bases, with 22 bases spanning the gap. The CDR3 length is 16 residues. The DNA for the CDR3 is TGTGCCAGCAGCCGAACCTGGTCAGGGATTTCACCTGAAGCTTTCTTT. This translates into CASSRTWSGISPEAFF.

The chain employs TRBV27 and TRBJ2-1; 8 nucleotides line up with TRBD2. This CDR3 is built from 14 residues. V trimming: 6 bases; J trimming: 4 bases; junction bases outside the gene matches: 5. Germline values: CDR1 MNHEY, CDR2 SMNVEV (reference sequence). This CDR3 reads CASRTSGSYNEQFF. In nucleotides, the CDR3 is TGTGCCAGCAGAACTAGCGGAAGTTACAATGAGCAGTTCTTC.

The chain carries TRBV11-2 and TRBJ1-1; D may be TRBD1 (6 bases). The CDR3 spans 11 residues. V gave up 5 bases and J gave up 11 bases, with 12 bases separating them. Germline values: CDR1 SGHAT, CDR2 FQNNGV. The CDR3 protein is CASSATGWAFF. DNA of the CDR3: TGTGCCAGCAGCGCGACAGGCTGGGCTTTCTTT.

In this sample, this clone turned up once. This chain connects TRBV15 to TRBJ1-1, with D possibly matching TRBD1 (6 bases). V was trimmed by 4 bases and J by 5 bases, leaving 8 bases between them. CDR3 length: 12 amino acids. Germline CDR1 is LNHNV and CDR2 is YYDKDF (reference sequence). CDR3 region: CATSNRVTEAFF. The CDR3 DNA reads as TGTGCCACCAGCAACAGGGTTACTGAAGCTTTCTTT.

This sequence joins TRBV25-1 and TRBJ1-1; D remains ambiguous. CDR1 is MGHDK, CDR2 SYGVNS, per germline. V shed 8 bases and J shed 8 bases, with 12 bases lying between them. CDR3 size: 11 residues. The CDR3 loop reads CASGRLPEAFF. Here the CDR3 DNA reads TGTGCCAGCGGTCGACTACCCGAAGCTTTCTTT.

V is TRBV6-1 and J is TRBJ2-7; weak D call: TRBD2 (6 bases). CDR3 size: 16 residues. The V and J ends lost 1 base and 0 bases respectively, with 13 bases between them. The V gene's germline CDR1 is MNHNS and CDR2 SASEGT. The CDR3 loop reads CASSEGYAGSSYEQYF. The CDR3 DNA follows: TGTGCCAGCAGTGAAGGGTATGCCGGGAGCTCCTACGAGCAGTACTTC.

Remarks on this clone: This sample includes further DNA sequences coding for the same CDR3. The rearrangement uses TRBV27 and TRBJ1-5; maybe TRBD1 (6 bases). CDR3 length equals 13 residues. V was trimmed by 6 bases and J by 4 bases, leaving 10 bases between them. From germline, CDR1 is MNHEY and CDR2 SMNVEV (reference sequence). The CDR3 nucleotides are TGTGCCAGCAGCTCCACAGGGAATCAGCCCCAGCATTTT. Its protein is CASSSTGNQPQHF.

The chain employs TRBV6-6 and TRBJ1-5; weak D call: TRBD1 (6 bases). CDR1 is MNHNY, CDR2 SVGAGI, per germline (reference sequence). The CDR3 length is 14 residues. With 6 bases removed from V and 3 bases from J, the gap between germline ends came to 12 bases. This chain's CDR3 is CASRSRTDNQPQHF. DNA for the CDR3: TGTGCCAGCAGATCTAGGACAGACAATCAGCCCCAGCATTTT.

This chain joins TRBV7-2 and TRBJ2-2, with 13 bases matching TRBD2. Germline V gene data show CDR1 as SGHTA and CDR2 as FQGNSA. With V trimmed by 11 bases and J by 7 bases, 7 bases remained unmatched. The CDR3 is 14 residues long. In DNA form, the CDR3 reads TGTGCCGTCGGGACTAGCGGGGTGGGCGGGGAGCTGTTTTTT. Translating gives CAVGTSGVGGELFF.

This chain joins TRBV5-5 and TRBJ1-4; 11 nucleotides align to TRBD1. CDR3 length: 17 amino acids. Germline CDR1 is SGHKS and CDR2 is YYEKEE (reference sequence). V shed 2 bases and J 6 bases; nucleotides not matched to a gene: 9. DNA of the CDR3: TGTGCCAGCAGCTTATACGGGACAGGGGGGCCCGATGAAAAACTGTTTTTT. This encodes CASSLYGTGGPDEKLFF.

This chain connects TRBV6-4 to TRBJ1-4, with D possibly being TRBD1 (5 bases). The CDR3 totals 15 residues. In germline, CDR1 is MRHNA, CDR2 SNTAGT. V lost 6 bases and J 7 bases, leaving 18 bases between the germline ends. This chain's CDR3 is CASSLGGTRGEKLFF. The CDR3 DNA reads TGTGCCAGCAGCCTCGGCGGGACTCGGGGTGAAAAACTGTTTTTT.

This chain links TRBV9 with TRBJ1-5, with D possibly TRBD1 on 6 matching bases. Trimming cost V 10 bases and J 2 bases, with 10 bases left between them. The CDR3 is 12 amino acids. Germline values: CDR1 SGDLS, CDR2 YYNGEE. The CDR3 DNA reads as TGTGCCTCGGGGGGCGGCAATCAGCCCCAGCATTTT. This codes for CASGGGNQPQHF.